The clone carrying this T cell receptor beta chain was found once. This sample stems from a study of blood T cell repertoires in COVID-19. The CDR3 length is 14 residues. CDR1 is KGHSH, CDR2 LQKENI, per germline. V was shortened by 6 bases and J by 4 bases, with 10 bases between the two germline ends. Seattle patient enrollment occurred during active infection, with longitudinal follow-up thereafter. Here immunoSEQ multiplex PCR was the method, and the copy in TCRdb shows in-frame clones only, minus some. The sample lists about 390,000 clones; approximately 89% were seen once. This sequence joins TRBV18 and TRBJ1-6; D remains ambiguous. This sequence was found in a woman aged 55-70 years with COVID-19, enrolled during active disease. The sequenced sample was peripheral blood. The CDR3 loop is CASSEELYNSPLHF. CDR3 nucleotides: TGTGCCAGCTCCGAGGAGTTATATAATTCACCCCTCCACTTT.